The T cell receptor beta chain under discussion was sequenced for a study of PD-L1 blockade in urothelial cancer. Study details: Intravenous atezolizumab, 1,200 mg every 3 weeks, was begun by patients in the mid-2010s.

Germline loops: CDR1 MRHNA, CDR2 SNTAGT. J was trimmed by 2 bases and V by 6 bases; bases with no gene match: 5. The CDR3 length is 14 residues. Samples were collected from each patient before treatment and during treatment. Each patient gave between 1 and 8 of them in total. Every PCR was spiked with synthetic TCR analog templates. Data came from immunoSEQ multiplex PCR; TCRdb stores just in-frame clones and leaves some out. The sample comprises about 84,000 clones, over 90% of which are singletons, and approximately 9% rests with the top ten. The clonotype originates from a man in his sixties with urothelial cancer. The source material was PBMCs, sampled around atezolizumab (anti-PD-L1) treatment. The rearrangement joins TRBV6-4 to TRBJ2-3, with 7 bases that match TRBD1. In DNA, the CDR3 is TGTGCCAGCAGGGAGACAGGGAACACAGATACGCAGTATTTT. As protein: CASRETGNTDTQYF.